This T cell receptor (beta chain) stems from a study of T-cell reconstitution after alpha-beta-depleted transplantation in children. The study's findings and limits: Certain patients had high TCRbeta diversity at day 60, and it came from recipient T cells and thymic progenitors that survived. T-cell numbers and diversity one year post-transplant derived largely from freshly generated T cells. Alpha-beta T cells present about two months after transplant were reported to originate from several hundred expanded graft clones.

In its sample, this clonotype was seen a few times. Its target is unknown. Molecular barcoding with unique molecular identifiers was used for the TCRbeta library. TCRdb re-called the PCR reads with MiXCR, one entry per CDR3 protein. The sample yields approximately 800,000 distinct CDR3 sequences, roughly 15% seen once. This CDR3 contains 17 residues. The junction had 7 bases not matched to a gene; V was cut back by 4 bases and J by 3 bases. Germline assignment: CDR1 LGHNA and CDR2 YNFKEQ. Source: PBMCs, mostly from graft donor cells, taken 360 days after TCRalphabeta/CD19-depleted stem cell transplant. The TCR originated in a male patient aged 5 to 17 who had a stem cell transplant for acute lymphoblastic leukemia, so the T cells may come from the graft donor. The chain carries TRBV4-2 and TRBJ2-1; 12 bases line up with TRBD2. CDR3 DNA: TGTGCCAGCAGCCCGGCGGGGGGACTAGCGGGCTACAATGAGCAGTTCTTC. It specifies CASSPAGGLAGYNEQFF.